The rows below give T cell receptor beta chains drawn from one sample of a study of OX40 agonist ivuxolimab in advanced cancers. Using immunoSEQ multiplex PCR, the repertoire was profiled, and TCRdb retains in-frame clones only, with some absent. This table holds 35,000 to 50,000 clones, over 75% found once. The specimen was CD4+ or CD8+ T cells sorted from blood, collected in a trial of the OX40 agonist ivuxolimab. These receptors were obtained from an adult with an advanced solid tumor such as melanoma, head and neck, liver or kidney cancer. Both conserved end residues are trimmed from each CDR3. The D gene is left open where the match is weak.

TRBJ1-2	TRBV27	.	ASSSHRRFYGYT
TRBJ1-4	TRBV11-2	TRBD1	ASSLTGDNEKLF
TRBJ1-4	TRBV5-5	TRBD1	ASSKSGTGDEKLF
TRBJ2-4	TRBV27	TRBD2	ASSFEGGGDIQY
TRBJ1-2	TRBV9	.	ASSPLSTGPYGYT
TRBJ2-3	TRBV5-1	.	ASSPSTGTDTQY
TRBJ2-1	TRBV2	TRBD1	ARGQGANNEQF
TRBJ1-6	TRBV5-1	.	ASSLDVGSPLH
TRBJ2-7	TRBV6-5	.	ASSLRTTDTRQY
TRBJ1-5	TRBV27	.	ASSFAGSRQPQH
TRBJ2-1	TRBV5-4	TRBD2	ASSQTSASYNEQF
TRBJ1-2	TRBV5-6	TRBD1	ASGTGGVYGYT
TRBJ1-1	TRBV6-1	.	ASTSPVGIEAF
TRBJ2-7	TRBV25-1	.	ASSDSRVSEQY
TRBJ1-1	TRBV11-3	TRBD1	ASSLEGTANTEAF
TRBJ2-5	TRBV18	.	ASSRSQETQY
TRBJ2-1	TRBV7-6	.	ASSLATYNEQF
TRBJ2-1	TRBV29-1	TRBD2	SVEGTSGSNNEQF
TRBJ2-3	TRBV5-1	TRBD2	ASSSLAGGLTDTQY
TRBJ1-5	TRBV15	TRBD1	ATSRDVGTGKLGQPQH
TRBJ2-3	TRBV5-4	.	ASSSDISTDTQY
TRBJ2-1	TRBV7-2	.	ASSLAFGVLYNEQF
TRBJ1-1	TRBV7-9	.	ASSLGAAWNTEAF
TRBJ2-1	TRBV4-1	.	ASSRAPGVKDEQF
TRBJ2-7	TRBV7-2	TRBD2	ASSLLGGRSPYEQY
TRBJ2-3	TRBV7-2	.	ASSPGTGSYTDTQY
TRBJ2-7	TRBV6-5	TRBD1	ASSYSQGALV
TRBJ1-6	TRBV5-1	.	ASSSGPLNSPLH
TRBJ2-2	TRBV11-3	.	ASSLDPSSRELF
TRBJ1-5	TRBV18	TRBD1	ASSHYRGISNQPQH
TRBJ1-2	TRBV7-9	.	ASSLASGRLGGGYT
TRBJ1-4	TRBV6-1	.	ASSELRGSEKLF
TRBJ2-3	TRBV7-8	TRBD2	ASSPGLAGLTDTQY
TRBJ1-5	TRBV30	.	AWSAGQPNQPQH
TRBJ1-3	TRBV5-6	.	ASSLTRGGRNTIY
TRBJ2-1	TRBV15	.	ATNTGRTPYNEQF
TRBJ1-1	TRBV29-1	.	SVGKGLNTEAF
TRBJ2-7	TRBV2	.	ASSKTGILTYEQY
TRBJ1-5	TRBV7-6	.	ASSLDEGFDQPQH
TRBJ2-7	TRBV7-2	.	ASSLNYEQY
TRBJ2-5	TRBV4-2	.	ASSQDQETQY
TRBJ2-7	TRBV5-4	.	ASSLDLGTAAYEQY
TRBJ1-1	TRBV19	.	ASSISVFTEAF
TRBJ2-5	TRBV7-9	TRBD2	ASSFRPGLAGDETQY
TRBJ2-5	TRBV5-4	TRBD2	ASSQGAGAQETQY
TRBJ2-7	TRBV9	.	ASSASGDLAEVERQY
TRBJ2-2	TRBV5-1	.	ASSLRRGPAPTPNTGELF
TRBJ2-7	TRBV27	TRBD2	ASSYSGGKGEQY
TRBJ2-5	TRBV18	TRBD1	ASSPGQGDRGLETQY
TRBJ1-2	TRBV19	TRBD1	ASSSPRDRGLMGGYT
TRBJ2-2	TRBV9	.	ASSTVINTGELF
TRBJ2-1	TRBV5-6	TRBD2	ASSLEGGLGTFGNEQF
TRBJ2-2	TRBV11-3	.	ASSPGTGNTGELF